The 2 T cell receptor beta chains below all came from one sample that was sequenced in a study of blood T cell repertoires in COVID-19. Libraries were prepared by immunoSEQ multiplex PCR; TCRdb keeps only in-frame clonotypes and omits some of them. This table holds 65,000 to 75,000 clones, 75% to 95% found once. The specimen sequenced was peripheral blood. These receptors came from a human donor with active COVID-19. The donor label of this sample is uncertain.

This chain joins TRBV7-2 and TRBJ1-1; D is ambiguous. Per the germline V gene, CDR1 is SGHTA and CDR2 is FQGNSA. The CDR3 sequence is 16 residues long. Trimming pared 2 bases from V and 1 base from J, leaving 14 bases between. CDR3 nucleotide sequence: TGTGCCAGCAGCTTATTTGGAGGTGGCAGGAACACTGAAGCTTTCTTT. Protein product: CASSLFGGGRNTEAFF. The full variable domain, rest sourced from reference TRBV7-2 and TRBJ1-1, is GAGVSQSPSNKVTEKGKDVELRCDPISGHTALYWYRQSLGQGLEFLIYFQGNSAPDKSGLPSDRFSAERTGGSVSTLTIQRTQQEDSAVYLCASSLFGGGRNTEAFFGQGTRLTVV.

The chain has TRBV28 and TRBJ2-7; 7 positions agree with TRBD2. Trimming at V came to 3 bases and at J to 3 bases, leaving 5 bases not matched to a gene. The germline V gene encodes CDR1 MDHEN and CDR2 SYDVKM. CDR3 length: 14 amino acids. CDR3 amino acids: CASSFLAEVYEQYF. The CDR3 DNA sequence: TGTGCCAGCAGTTTTCTAGCGGAGGTCTACGAGCAGTACTTC.